The rows below give T cell receptor beta chains drawn from one sample of a study of T cells after yellow fever vaccination. TCRdb fed the 5' RACE reads into MiXCR, producing one record per CDR3 protein. This table holds approximately 550,000 distinct CDR3 sequences, 15% to 20% found once. The sample here was PBMCs, taken 15 days after the yellow fever booster vaccination. These receptors were collected from a man aged 25 to 45 who received the YFV17D yellow fever vaccine. The CDR3 runs from the conserved cysteine through the conserved F or W. The D gene is left open where the match is weak. The size field is filled for only some rows; it gives once, few, many or a size class.

CDR3	DNA	D	V	J	size
CASSPGLDYNSPLHF	TGCGCCAGCAGCCCGGGACTGGACTATAATTCACCCCTCCACTTT	.	TRBV4-3	TRBJ1-6	.
CASKGVGETQYF	TGTGCCAGCAAAGGGGTTGGAGAGACCCAGTACTTC	.	TRBV6-6	TRBJ2-5	.
CSSRRGALAGSDTQYF	TGCAGCTCCCGTCGCGGCGCCTTAGCGGGCTCAGATACGCAGTATTTT	TRBD2	TRBV29-1	TRBJ2-3	.
CASSPGTSGRFFRNEQFF	TGTGCCAGCAGCCCGGGGACTAGCGGGAGGTTTTTCCGCAATGAGCAGTTCTTC	TRBD2	TRBV7-6	TRBJ2-1	.
CASSVRVGPQNTGELFF	TGTGCCAGCAGCGTTCGAGTGGGACCCCAGAACACCGGGGAGCTGTTTTTT	.	TRBV9	TRBJ2-2	.
CASSLDRAQYF	TGTGCCAGCAGCTTAGACAGGGCGCAGTATTTT	TRBD1	TRBV5-5	TRBJ2-3	few
CSVWDKSYEQYF	TGCAGCGTTTGGGACAAATCCTACGAGCAGTACTTC	.	TRBV29-1	TRBJ2-7	.
CASTGSGRETQYF	TGTGCCAGCACCGGGTCGGGGCGGGAGACCCAGTACTTC	.	TRBV5-5	TRBJ2-5	once
CASSPPAGIFPYF	TGTGCCAGCAGCCCCCCGGCAGGGATCTTTCCGTACTTC	.	TRBV7-2	TRBJ2-5	.
CASSLGRPDRGFSYNEQFF	TGTGCCAGCAGCTTGGGAAGACCGGACCGGGGGTTCTCCTACAATGAGCAGTTCTTC	.	TRBV5-4	TRBJ2-1	.
CSVGEEGAEQFF	TGCAGCGTCGGAGAGGAGGGAGCGGAGCAGTTCTTC	.	TRBV29-1	TRBJ2-1	.
CASSPGQGANTQYF	TGTGCCAGCAGCCCGGGACAGGGGGCGAATACGCAGTATTTT	TRBD1	TRBV28	TRBJ2-3	.
CASSQHYRDSPFYEQYF	TGCGCCAGCAGCCAACATTACCGGGACAGCCCGTTCTACGAGCAGTACTTC	TRBD1	TRBV4-3	TRBJ2-7	few
CSAQGAKGSYEQYF	TGCAGCGCCCAGGGAGCCAAGGGCTCCTACGAGCAGTACTTC	.	TRBV29-1	TRBJ2-7	.
CSAESGGGTDTQYF	TGCAGTGCCGAAAGCGGAGGGGGCACAGATACGCAGTATTTT	.	TRBV20-1	TRBJ2-3	.
CASSPQGFVNTEAFF	TGTGCCAGCAGTCCACAGGGTTTTGTGAACACTGAAGCTTTCTTT	.	TRBV6-2/TRBV6-3	TRBJ1-1	.
CASRAGTGPYNEQFF	TGTGCCAGCAGGGCCGGGACAGGCCCTTACAATGAGCAGTTCTTC	TRBD1	TRBV12-3/TRBV12-4	TRBJ2-1	.
CSALGDRTGLSYEQYF	TGCAGTGCCCTAGGCGACAGGACAGGTTTGTCCTACGAGCAGTACTTC	TRBD1	TRBV20-1	TRBJ2-7	.
CATRQETYEQYF	TGTGCCACAAGACAGGAGACCTACGAGCAGTACTTC	.	TRBV2	TRBJ2-7	.
CASSLIEGGSYNEQFF	TGTGCCAGCAGTTTAATAGAGGGAGGCTCCTACAATGAGCAGTTCTTC	.	TRBV28	TRBJ2-1	.
CAIRSAGGSSYNEQFF	TGTGCCATCAGGAGCGCGGGGGGAAGCTCCTACAATGAGCAGTTCTTC	TRBD2	TRBV10-3	TRBJ2-1	few
CASSARTGQNSYEQYF	TGTGCCAGCAGCGCTCGAACGGGACAGAACTCCTACGAGCAGTACTTC	TRBD1	TRBV3-1	TRBJ2-7	.
CASSSGNTYEQYF	TGCGCCAGCAGCTCGGGTAACACCTACGAGCAGTACTTC	.	TRBV5-1	TRBJ2-7	few
CASSTNPRAEQFF	TGTGCCAGTAGTACCAACCCCAGGGCTGAGCAGTTCTTC	.	TRBV19	TRBJ2-1	.
CASSPAPQTQYF	TGTGCCAGCAGCCCCGCCCCTCAGACCCAGTACTTC	.	TRBV3-1	TRBJ2-5	.
CSATTGGINQPQHF	TGCAGCGCAACGACAGGGGGTATCAATCAGCCCCAGCATTTT	TRBD1	TRBV29-1	TRBJ1-5	.
CASSQSNYGYTF	TGTGCCAGCAGTCAATCAAACTATGGCTACACCTTC	.	TRBV6-2/TRBV6-3	TRBJ1-2	few
CASSSRTVSNQPQHF	TGTGCCAGCAGCTCGCGGACCGTTAGCAATCAGCCCCAGCATTTT	.	TRBV5-5	TRBJ1-5	few
CASRYTDGNQPQHF	TGTGCCAGTCGTTACACCGACGGCAATCAGCCCCAGCATTTT	.	TRBV19	TRBJ1-5	once
CASSLEGTSGRGNEQFF	TGTGCCAGCAGCTTGGAGGGGACTAGCGGGAGAGGTAATGAGCAGTTCTTC	TRBD2	TRBV5-4	TRBJ2-1	few
CASSSSGRWTGELFF	TGCGCCAGCAGCTCTAGCGGGCGGTGGACCGGGGAGCTGTTTTTT	TRBD2	TRBV5-1	TRBJ2-2	.
CASSFSSGSFYEQYF	TGCGCCAGCAGCTTTAGCAGCGGGAGTTTTTACGAGCAGTACTTC	TRBD2	TRBV5-1	TRBJ2-7	few
CSATPPAGGPLSYNEQFF	TGCAGTGCGACCCCTCCGGCGGGAGGCCCTCTCTCCTACAATGAGCAGTTCTTC	TRBD2	TRBV20-1	TRBJ2-1	.
CASSFLHTDTQYF	TGTGCCAGCAGTTTCCTCCACACAGATACGCAGTATTTT	.	TRBV7-9	TRBJ2-3	.
CATSRDRSLTGELFF	TGTGCCACCAGCAGGGACAGAAGTCTCACCGGGGAGCTGTTTTTT	.	TRBV15	TRBJ2-2	.
CASSVRQVLAGGQDHEQFF	TGTGCCAGCAGTGTACGACAGGTACTAGCGGGAGGGCAGGACCATGAGCAGTTCTTC	TRBD2	TRBV6-1	TRBJ2-1	few
CASSAGTGDRITQYF	TGCGCCAGCAGCGCCGGGACAGGGGATAGGATTACGCAGTATTTT	TRBD1	TRBV5-1	TRBJ2-3	few
CASSDPAGPNTEAFF	TGCGCCAGCAGTGACCCGGCAGGGCCGAACACTGAAGCTTTCTTT	.	TRBV10-2	TRBJ1-1	.
CASREPGQGAHSNQPQHF	TGCGCCAGCAGAGAACCGGGACAGGGGGCGCATAGCAATCAGCCCCAGCATTTT	TRBD1	TRBV10-1	TRBJ1-5	.
CASSPGATGKETQYF	TGCGCCAGCAGCCCTGGGGCTACAGGGAAAGAGACCCAGTACTTC	.	TRBV5-1	TRBJ2-5	.
CASSPETGGAYNEQFF	TGCGCCAGCAGCCCAGAGACCGGCGGTGCCTACAATGAGCAGTTCTTC	.	TRBV5-1	TRBJ2-1	.
CASSQVGTRNEQFF	TGTGCCAGCAGCCAAGTAGGAACCAGGAATGAGCAGTTCTTC	.	TRBV4-2	TRBJ2-1	.